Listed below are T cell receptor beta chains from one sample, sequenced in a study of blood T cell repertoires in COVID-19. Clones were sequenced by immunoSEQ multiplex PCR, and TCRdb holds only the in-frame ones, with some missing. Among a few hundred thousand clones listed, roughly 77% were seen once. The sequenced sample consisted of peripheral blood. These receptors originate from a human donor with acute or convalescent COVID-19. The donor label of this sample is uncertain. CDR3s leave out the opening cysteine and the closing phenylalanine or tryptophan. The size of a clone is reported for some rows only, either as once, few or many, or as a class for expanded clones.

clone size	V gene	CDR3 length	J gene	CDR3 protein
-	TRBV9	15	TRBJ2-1	ASSVSLLGGADNEQF
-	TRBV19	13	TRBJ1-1	ASSIGTAGRTEAF
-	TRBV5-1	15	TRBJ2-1	ASSLTGGLAGGHEQF
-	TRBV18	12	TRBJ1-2	ASSPQGANYGYT
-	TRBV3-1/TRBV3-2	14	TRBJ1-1	ASSHGGQVLNTEAF
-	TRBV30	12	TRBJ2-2	AWKRTGDTGELF
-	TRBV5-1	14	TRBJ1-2	ASRPDGTAPTRGYT
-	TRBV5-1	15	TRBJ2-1	ASSSSGTSGPYNEQF
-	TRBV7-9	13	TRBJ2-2	ASAKNGGITGELF
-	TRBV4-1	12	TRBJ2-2	ASSLQGDTGELF
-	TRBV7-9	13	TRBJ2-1	ASSLYSGVYNEQF
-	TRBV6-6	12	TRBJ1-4	ASTAYRSNEKLF
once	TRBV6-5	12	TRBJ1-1	ASSYDRVNTEAF
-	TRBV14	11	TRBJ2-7	ASSQDRRVEQY
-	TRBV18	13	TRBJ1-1	ASSRNVQPNTEAF
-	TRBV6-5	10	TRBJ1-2	ASSRQYYGYT
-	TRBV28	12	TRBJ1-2	ASSLSGGNYGYT
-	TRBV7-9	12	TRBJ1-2	ASSLGTLTYGYT
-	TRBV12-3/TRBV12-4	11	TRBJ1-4	ASSLTGVGKLF
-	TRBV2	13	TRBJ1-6	ASGGGDSYNSPLH
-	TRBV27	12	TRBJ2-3	ASSFERSTDTQY
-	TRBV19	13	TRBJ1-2	ASNLSPGTGYGYT
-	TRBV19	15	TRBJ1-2	ASSARDRGRGIYGYT
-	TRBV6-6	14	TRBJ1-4	ASSPGTGRPNEKLF
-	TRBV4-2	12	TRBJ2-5	ASSQSGTQETQY
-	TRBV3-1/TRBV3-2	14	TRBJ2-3	ASSQEGGFGTDTQY
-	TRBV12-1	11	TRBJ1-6	ASSFLGGSPLH
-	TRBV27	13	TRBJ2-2	ASSLLLRDTGELF
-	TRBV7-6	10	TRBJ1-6	ASSSGHSPLH
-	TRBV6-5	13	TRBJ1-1	ASSYSRGLGTEAF
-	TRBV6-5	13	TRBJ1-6	ASSYSGTGDSPLH
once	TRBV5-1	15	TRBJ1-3	ASSYYLSGTSGNTIY
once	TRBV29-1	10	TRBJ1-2	STRQANYGYT
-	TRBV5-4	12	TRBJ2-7	ASSRPRDNGNQY
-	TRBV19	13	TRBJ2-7	ASSIEGTRAYEQY
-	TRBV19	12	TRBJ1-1	ASRGTGGITEAF
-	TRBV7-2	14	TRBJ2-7	ASSFVRTGSSYEQY
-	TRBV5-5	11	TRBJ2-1	ASSLVGEDEQF
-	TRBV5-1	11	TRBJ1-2	ASSFGRGDGYT
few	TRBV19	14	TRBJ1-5	ASKTGTDLYNQPQH
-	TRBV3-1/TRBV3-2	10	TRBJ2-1	ASSLLGHEQF
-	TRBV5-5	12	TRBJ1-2	ASSLRQGNDGYT
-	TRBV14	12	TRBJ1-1	ASSQVRGGTEAF
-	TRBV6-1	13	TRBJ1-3	ASSEMETSGNTIY
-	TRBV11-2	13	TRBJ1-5	ASSLTGGALQPQH